This is a list of T cell receptor beta chains from one sample in a study of chemoradiotherapy in HPV16-positive cancers. Libraries were prepared by immunoSEQ multiplex PCR; TCRdb keeps only in-frame clonotypes and omits some of them. This sample carries more than 10,000 clones, around 72% of them seen once, and the ten largest clones take less than 10%. Sampling took place from a patient who underwent chemoradiotherapy. All receptors come from a human donor with HPV-associated anogenital cancer. Each CDR3 is given with its conserved first and last residue. The D gene is left open where the match is weak. The size entry is marked missing in some rows and otherwise reads once, few, many or a size class.

.	TRBV4-1	TRBJ1-1	.	TGCGCCAGCAGCCAAGATAGAGTCGCCACTGAAGCTTTCTTT	CASSQDRVATEAFF
TRBD1	TRBV4-1	TRBJ1-1	few	TGCGCCAGCAGCCAGCAGGGGGCGTTGAACACTGAAGCTTTCTTT	CASSQQGALNTEAFF
TRBD2	TRBV15	TRBJ2-1	.	TGTGCCACCAGCAGAGCTGGGTCCGGGGAGGGCCAGAATGAGCAGTTCTTC	CATSRAGSGEGQNEQFF
TRBD2	TRBV6-4	TRBJ2-1	medium-sized	TGTGCCAGCAGTGAAGGGACTAGCGGGAACAATGAGCAGTTCTTC	CASSEGTSGNNEQFF
.	TRBV5-1	TRBJ1-2	.	TGCGCCAGCAGCTTTACAGGACAGTTAGATGGCTACACCTTC	CASSFTGQLDGYTF
.	TRBV4-2	TRBJ2-2	few	TGTGCCAGCAGCCAAGAGGGACTGGACACCGGGGAGCTGTTTTTT	CASSQEGLDTGELFF
.	TRBV19	TRBJ2-2	few	TGTGCCAGTAGAGGACTTCCGAACACCGGGGAGCTGTTTTTT	CASRGLPNTGELFF
.	TRBV18	TRBJ1-4	.	TGTGCCAGCTCCCACGGGACGGAGAATGAAAAACTGTTTTTT	CASSHGTENEKLFF
TRBD1	TRBV28	TRBJ1-1	.	TGTGCCAGCAGAATGGGACAGTTGAACACTGAAGCTTTCTTT	CASRMGQLNTEAFF
TRBD2	TRBV18	TRBJ2-1	.	TGTGCCAGCTCACCCCCCCTAGCGGGGGAATCCTACAATGAGCAGTTCTTC	CASSPPLAGESYNEQFF
.	TRBV11-2	TRBJ1-1	.	TGTGCCAGCAGCTTAGAGTTCGGGCAAAAGGGCACTGAAGCTTTCTTT	CASSLEFGQKGTEAFF
.	TRBV5-4	TRBJ2-5	.	TGTGCCAGCAGCTTCAGCGGAGGGGGGCCACAAGAGACCCAGTACTTC	CASSFSGGGPQETQYF
.	TRBV28	TRBJ1-2	.	TGTGCCAGCAGTGCCTCCGCCGGGACACGATATGGCTACACCTTC	CASSASAGTRYGYTF
.	TRBV19	TRBJ2-7	.	TGTGCCAGTAGTATATTCCACAAATACGAGCAGTACTTC	CASSIFHKYEQYF
TRBD1	TRBV9	TRBJ2-7	.	TGTGCCAGCAGCGCCTCCGGGACAGTCACCTACGAGCAGTACTTC	CASSASGTVTYEQYF
.	TRBV28	TRBJ1-4	.	TGTGCCAGCAGTTCTCGGCGAACAGGCCCAAATGAAAAACTGTTTTTT	CASSSRRTGPNEKLFF
.	TRBV4-2	TRBJ2-7	.	TGTGCCAGCAGCCAAGTTGATTCTAGCTCCTACGAGCAGTACTTC	CASSQVDSSSYEQYF
.	TRBV7-2	TRBJ1-1	once	TGTGCCAGCAGCTTAGAACAGCCCATGAACACTGAAGCTTTCTTT	CASSLEQPMNTEAFF
TRBD2	TRBV7-2	TRBJ2-2	.	TGTGCCAGCAGCCCGGGACTACAGTGGGTTAACACCGGGGAGCTGTTTTTT	CASSPGLQWVNTGELFF
TRBD2	TRBV6-4	TRBJ2-1	.	TGTGCCAGCAGTGACTCAGCGGGAGAACCGAATGAGCAGTTCTTC	CASSDSAGEPNEQFF
.	TRBV10-3	TRBJ2-7	.	TGTGCCATCAGCGATGGGGAGAGCTACGAGCAGTACTTC	CAISDGESYEQYF
.	TRBV5-4	TRBJ2-7	.	TGTGCCAGCAGCTTATTCCAGGGAGGTTCCGAGCAGTACTTC	CASSLFQGGSEQYF
TRBD1	TRBV10-3	TRBJ1-1	.	TGTGCCATCAGGATAGGACAGGGAAGTGATCAAGCTTTCTTT	CAIRIGQGSDQAFF
TRBD1	TRBV9	TRBJ2-7	few	TGTGCCAGCAGCGCATCAGGGGGTAGAAGCGAGCAGTACTTC	CASSASGGRSEQYF
TRBD2	TRBV19	TRBJ2-7	.	TGTGCCAGTAGAGGAGAGCGGGAGGGCCACCACGAGCAGTACTTC	CASRGEREGHHEQYF
.	TRBV7-3	TRBJ2-1	once	TGTGCCAGCAGCTTAATTGGTGTCAGCTACAATGAGCAGTTCTTC	CASSLIGVSYNEQFF
TRBD2	TRBV6-4	TRBJ2-3	.	TGTGCCAGCAGTAAAGCGGGAGAACCCACAGATACGCAGTATTTT	CASSKAGEPTDTQYF
.	TRBV28	TRBJ1-5	.	TGTGCCAGCACCCGGAGGAATCAGCCCCAGCATTTT	CASTRRNQPQHF
.	TRBV7-2	TRBJ2-5	few	TGTGCCAGCAGCTTATGGGATGAGACCCAGTACTTC	CASSLWDETQYF
.	TRBV5-5	TRBJ2-7	.	TGTGCCAGCAGCTTGATCGACAGGAACTACGAGCAGTACTTC	CASSLIDRNYEQYF
TRBD1	TRBV4-3	TRBJ2-7	.	TGCGCCAGCAGCCAAGATGAGACAGGGGGCTACGAGCAGTACTTC	CASSQDETGGYEQYF
.	TRBV5-4	TRBJ1-2	.	TGTGCCAGCAGCTTAGGCAGGGTCTATGGCTACACCTTC	CASSLGRVYGYTF
.	TRBV9	TRBJ2-2	.	TGTGCCAGCAGCGTAAGTTTTAGGCATAACACCGGGGAGCTGTTTTTT	CASSVSFRHNTGELFF
TRBD2	TRBV7-6	TRBJ2-7	.	TGTGCCAGCAGCACGGGGACTAGCGGCTCCTACGAGCAGTACTTC	CASSTGTSGSYEQYF
TRBD2	TRBV5-8	TRBJ2-1	.	TGTGCCAGCAGGGGGGAACTAGCGGGAGTGGGTGAGCAGTTCTTC	CASRGELAGVGEQFF
TRBD1	TRBV30	TRBJ1-2	.	TGTGCCTTGACAGGGGGCGGCTACACCTTC	CALTGGGYTF
.	TRBV5-1	TRBJ2-5	.	TGCGCCAGCAGCTTGGGCGTCAGCCCAATTCAAGAGACCCAGTACTTC	CASSLGVSPIQETQYF
.	TRBV6-4	TRBJ2-2	few	TGTGCCAGCAGTGAAGGATACACCGGGGAGCTGTTTTTT	CASSEGYTGELFF
TRBD2	TRBV2	TRBJ2-1	once	TGTGCCACAAGACTAGCGGGAGGTGCGCTCTACAATGAGCAGTTCTTC	CATRLAGGALYNEQFF
.	TRBV4-1	TRBJ1-5	.	TGCGCCAGCAGCCAAGATTCCAGGAACAATCAGCCCCAGCATTTT	CASSQDSRNNQPQHF
.	TRBV6-1	TRBJ2-5	.	TGTGCCAGCAGTGAAGCAGGAGGGGGGGTGGAGACCCAGTACTTC	CASSEAGGGVETQYF
.	TRBV6-1	TRBJ2-2	.	TGTGCCAGCAGTGAAGCGGGGGAGTTTCCGGGGGAGCTGTTTTTT	CASSEAGEFPGELFF
.	TRBV30	TRBJ2-7	few	TGTGCCTGGAGTGTACAGGGCTACGAGCAGTACTTC	CAWSVQGYEQYF
TRBD1	TRBV7-3	TRBJ2-5	.	TGTGCCAGCAGTCGTGATGGGACAGCTCAAGAGACCCAGTACTTC	CASSRDGTAQETQYF
.	TRBV4-1	TRBJ2-1	.	TGCGCCAGCAGCCAAACGGGACACTCCTACAATGAGCAGTTCTTC	CASSQTGHSYNEQFF
.	TRBV19	TRBJ2-5	.	TGTGCCAGTAGTACCCGGGACCAAGGGTTCCAAGAGACCCAGTACTTC	CASSTRDQGFQETQYF